These 22 T cell receptor beta chains came from one sample sequenced in a study of blood T cell repertoires in COVID-19. Sequencing was performed with immunoSEQ multiplex PCR; in TCRdb, only in-frame clones are kept and a portion is missing. Of some 110,000 clones in the sample, less than 85% were seen once. Sequencing input: peripheral blood. These receptors were obtained from a man between 45 and 60 years old with acute or convalescent COVID-19.

In DNA, the CDR3 is TGCGCCAGCAGCCCCCCTAGCGGGGGCACAGATACGCAGTATTTT. This translates into CASSPPSGGTDTQYF. V usage is TRBV5-1 and J usage is TRBJ2-3; 9 bases agree with TRBD2. Germline V gene sequence: CDR1 SGHRS, CDR2 YFSETQ. This CDR3 contains 15 residues. With V trimmed by 4 bases and J by 1 base, 4 bases remained unmatched.

The V call is TRBV10-3, the J call TRBJ2-7, with TRBD1 identical over 8 bases. The V and J ends lost 6 bases and 5 bases, in that order; junction bases with no gene match: 0. Germline-derived CDR1 and CDR2 are ENHRY and SYGVKD. This CDR3 comprises 11 residues. The DNA of the CDR3 is TGTGCCATCAGGGGACAGGACGAGCAGTACTTC. Translating gives CAIRGQDEQYF.

The chain has TRBV6-5 and TRBJ2-7; D is perhaps TRBD1 (6 bases). Deletions cut 0 bases from V and 3 bases from J, with 12 bases between. This CDR3 contains 15 residues. Germline loops: CDR1 MNHEY, CDR2 SVGAGI. The CDR3 DNA follows: TGTGCCAGCAGTTACTCTACGGACAGCTTCTACGAGCAGTACTTC. Translation gives CASSYSTDSFYEQYF.

The chain carries TRBV6-2 or TRBV6-3 and TRBJ2-1, with 9 nucleotides matching TRBD2. The CDR3 sequence is 15 residues long. Trimming at V came to 1 base and at J to 9 bases, leaving 7 bases not matched to a gene. The germline V gene encodes CDR1 MNHEY and CDR2 SVGEGT. The DNA of the CDR3 is TGTGCCAGCAGTTACTTGGGCGGGAGGGCCGGTGAGCAGTTCTTC. This encodes CASSYLGGRAGEQFF.

The CDR3 DNA reads TGTGCCAGCAGCTTAGCGGCCCCTAGCGGGGGGAAGACCCAGTACTTC. Protein: CASSLAAPSGGKTQYF. The J gene is TRBJ2-5, the V gene TRBV7-9, with 11 bases lining up with TRBD2. Trimming at V came to 0 bases and at J to 6 bases, leaving 6 bases not matched to a gene. This CDR3 is 16 amino acids long. Looked up from germline, CDR1 is SEHNR and CDR2 is FQNEAQ (reference sequence).

The chain has TRBV19 and TRBJ2-5, with 7 bases fitting TRBD2. Trimming took 3 bases from V and 5 from J; bases not matched to a gene: 9. CDR1 is LNHDA and CDR2 is SQIVND in the germline V gene (reference sequence). The CDR3 is 15 residues long. This CDR3 is CASSIGGSPPETQYF. DNA of the CDR3: TGTGCCAGTAGTATTGGCGGGAGTCCCCCCGAGACCCAGTACTTC.

J is TRBJ2-5 and V is TRBV9; the D gene is possibly TRBD2 (6 bases). The V gene lost 1 base and the J gene lost 5 bases, with 12 bases spanning the gap. The germline V gene encodes CDR1 SGDLS and CDR2 YYNGEE. The CDR3 covers 14 residues. CDR3 DNA: TGTGCCAGCAGCGTATACGGGAGTGGGGAGACCCAGTACTTC. Protein: CASSVYGSGETQYF.

This clone occurred a few times. This chain joins TRBV10-3 and TRBJ2-7, with TRBD1 matching 10 bases. The CDR3 sequence is 13 residues long. V lost 7 bases, J lost 4 bases, and 4 bases stayed unmatched. The germline V gene encodes CDR1 ENHRY and CDR2 SYGVKD. The CDR3 sequence is CAIMDRGGYEQYF. As DNA, the CDR3 is TGTGCCATCATGGACAGGGGGGGATACGAGCAGTACTTC.

J is TRBJ1-3 and V is TRBV5-4; maybe TRBD1 (6 bases). Germline V gene sequence: CDR1 SGHNT, CDR2 YYREEE (reference sequence). V was cut by 0 bases and J by 2 bases, with 9 bases left in between. The length of the CDR3 is 15 residues. CDR3 bases: TGTGCCAGCAGCTTGGGGGGGCTCCCTGGAAACACCATATATTTT. This codes for CASSLGGLPGNTIYF. Full variable domain (missing parts from reference TRBV5-4 and TRBJ1-3): ETGVTQSPTHLIKTRGQQVTLRCSSQSGHNTVSWYQQALGQGPQFIFQYYREEENGRGNFPPRFSGLQFPNYSSELNVNALELDDSALYLCASSLGGLPGNTIYFGEGSWLTVV.

This clone is deemed medium-sized (0.01 to 0.1%). This rearrangement joins TRBV6-6 to TRBJ2-1; tentative D call: TRBD2 (6 bases). There are 15 residues in the CDR3. From germline, CDR1 is MNHNY and CDR2 SVGAGI (reference sequence). The ends were cut back, 6 bases at V and 9 bases at J, with 21 bases in the middle. CDR3 DNA: TGTGCCAGCAGCCAGTCGGGGGACCGAGGTGCTGAGCAGTTCTTC. This gives the protein CASSQSGDRGAEQFF.

This chain connects TRBV7-3 to TRBJ2-2; 7 positions agree with TRBD2. The ends lost 7 bases at V and 5 bases at J; junction bases unmatched: 13. This CDR3 comprises 16 residues. The germline CDR1 and CDR2 sequences are SGHTA and FQGTGA. This CDR3 is CASKTEGGSGTGELFF. CDR3 DNA sequence: TGTGCCAGCAAAACTGAGGGCGGGAGTGGGACCGGGGAGCTGTTTTTT.

V is TRBV18 and J is TRBJ1-2; D unresolved. This CDR3 spans 13 amino acids. V was clipped by 6 bases and J by 3 bases, with 11 bases between them. Germline CDR1 KGHSH, CDR2 LQKENI. The CDR3 loop reads CASSSGRDYGYTF. The CDR3 DNA is TGTGCCAGCTCTTCCGGGCGGGACTATGGCTACACCTTC.

In this sample, this clone turned up many times. This chain joins TRBV19 and TRBJ2-7, with D maybe TRBD1 (6 bases). Germline CDR1 LNHDA, CDR2 SQIVND (reference sequence). CDR3 length equals 13 residues. V lost 3 bases, J lost 3 bases, and 9 bases lay in between. The CDR3 coding sequence is TGTGCCAGTAGTATCGTACAGGGCTACGAGCAGTACTTC. The encoded protein is CASSIVQGYEQYF.

The chain combines TRBV5-4 with TRBJ1-2; D is unresolved. Per the germline V gene, CDR1 is SGHNT and CDR2 is YYREEE (reference sequence). With 2 bases removed from V and 4 bases from J, the gap between germline ends came to 15 bases. The CDR3 runs 15 residues. CDR3 sequence (DNA): TGTGCCAGCAGCTTTGGACTTTCAGAGGGCTATGGCTACACCTTC. This codes for CASSFGLSEGYGYTF. Full variable domain (rest looked up from reference TRBV5-4 and TRBJ1-2): ETGVTQSPTHLIKTRGQQVTLRCSSQSGHNTVSWYQQALGQGPQFIFQYYREEENGRGNFPPRFSGLQFPNYSSELNVNALELDDSALYLCASSFGLSEGYGYTFGSGTRLTVV.

The V gene is TRBV27, the J gene TRBJ1-5; 11 bases align to TRBD1. The CDR3 covers 14 residues. Per germline, CDR1 MNHEY and CDR2 SMNVEV (reference sequence). Trimming cost V 6 bases and J 6 bases; bases outside gene matches: 4. The CDR3 sequence: CASRRTGGGQPQHF. CDR3 sequence (DNA): TGTGCCAGCAGGCGGACAGGGGGCGGTCAGCCCCAGCATTTT.

This rearrangement joins TRBV28 to TRBJ2-7; D is perhaps TRBD2 (6 bases). Trimming took off 10 bases at V and 5 bases at J, with 21 bases between the two ends. The V gene's germline CDR1 is MDHEN and CDR2 SYDVKM. The CDR3 extends over 14 amino acids. The CDR3 nucleotides are TGTGCCACCATAAGTGAGGGAGGAGGAAACGAGCAGTACTTC. Its translation: CATISEGGGNEQYF.

This clone occurred once. The J gene is TRBJ2-3, the V gene TRBV6-5; 9 positions agree with TRBD1. Trimming removed 4 bases from V and 6 bases from J; junction bases left unmatched: 2. CDR1 and CDR2 from the germline V gene are MNHEY and SVGAGI. This CDR3 contains 13 residues. CDR3 sequence reads: CASSLGTGDTQYF. DNA for the CDR3: TGTGCCAGCAGTTTAGGGACAGGGGATACGCAGTATTTT.

The chain links TRBV2 to TRBJ1-5, with D possibly being TRBD1 (5 bases). The CDR3 contains 14 residues. V was shortened by 7 bases and J by 2 bases, with 12 bases between the two germline ends. CDR1 SNHLY and CDR2 FYNNEI come from the germline V gene. CDR3 amino acids: CASTGARGNQPQHF. The CDR3 bases are TGTGCCAGCACGGGAGCCAGGGGCAATCAGCCCCAGCATTTT.

This CDR3 reads CASSKSPSFPVEQYF. CDR3 DNA: TGTGCCAGCAGTAAAAGCCCCTCCTTTCCGGTGGAGCAGTACTTC. V is TRBV28 and J is TRBJ2-7; D is uncertain. The CDR3 extends over 15 amino acids. Germline V CDR1 and CDR2: MDHEN, SYDVKM. With 5 bases removed from V and 7 bases from J, the gap between germline ends came to 21 bases.

The chain employs TRBV7-9 and TRBJ1-2; the D is unclear. The germline CDR1 and CDR2 sequences are SEHNR and FQNEAQ (reference sequence). The CDR3 runs 15 residues. V was pared by 1 base and J by 0 bases, with 9 bases between. DNA of the CDR3: TGTGCCAGCAGCTTAGGAACAGCCGCTAACTATGGCTACACCTTC. Residues: CASSLGTAANYGYTF.

J is TRBJ1-1 and V is TRBV29-1, with D unclear. Trimming left V 7 bases short and J 1 base short, with 16 bases between. The germline V gene encodes CDR1 SQVTM and CDR2 ANQGSEA. CDR3 length equals 14 residues. The CDR3 reads CSAQSGRTNTEAFF. Written as DNA, the CDR3 is TGCAGCGCCCAGAGCGGACGGACGAACACTGAAGCTTTCTTT.

This clone was counted a single time. The gene calls are TRBV7-9 and TRBJ1-2; no firm D call. CDR3 length: 13 residues. CDR1 and CDR2 from the germline V gene are SEHNR and FQNEAQ (reference sequence). Trimming pared 6 bases from V and 8 bases from J, leaving 16 bases between. CDR3 residues: CASSQSPIRGYTF. DNA of the CDR3: TGTGCCAGCAGTCAATCCCCGATCAGGGGCTACACCTTC.